This TCR beta chain was recovered during a study of blood T cell repertoires in COVID-19. As for the study in general: COVID-19 samples, acute and convalescent, were from the United States, Italy and Spain.

Original methodology: From reference gene primer amplification, estimates of nucleated cell counts were derived. TCRdb's copy holds only in-frame clones and misses some; the assay was immunoSEQ multiplex PCR. That table gives V, J and clone size, and the DNA gave D and trimming. This table holds some 97,000 clones, 70% to 90% found once. Participants had their cohort set by participant-reported clinical history. Before being deemed recovered, Cohort 3 donors had two negative PCRs, clearance, or symptom resolution. The receptor was isolated from a woman between 45 and 60 years old who had recovered from COVID-19. The sequenced sample was PBMCs or T cells enriched from blood (not recorded which).

The CDR3 is CASSDTGDGYTF. The CDR3 DNA is TGTGCCAGTAGTGATACAGGGGACGGCTACACCTTC. The J gene is TRBJ1-2, the V gene TRBV19; 7 bases align to TRBD1. Trimming took 5 bases from V and 8 from J; bases not matched to a gene: 5. This CDR3 is built from 12 residues. The germline V gene has CDR1 LNHDA and CDR2 SQIVND (reference sequence). The whole variable domain, remainder taken from reference TRBV19 and TRBJ1-2, is DGGITQSPKYLFRKEGQNVTLSCEQNLNHDAMYWYRQDPGQGLRLIYYSQIVNDFQKGDIAEGYSVSREKKESFPLTVTSAQKNPTAFYLCASSDTGDGYTFGSGTRLTVV.